This T cell receptor (beta chain) originates from a study of graft-versus-host responses after intestinal transplantation. Study-wide results and caveats: Allografts carried high graft-versus-host to host-versus-graft clonal ratios in patients having graft-donor T cell macrochimerism.

The CDR3 spans 17 residues. V was clipped by 2 bases and J by 4 bases, with 18 bases between them. In germline, CDR1 is SGHVS, CDR2 FQNEAQ. With respect to this clone: Its antigen is undetermined.

Generated by immunoSEQ multiplex PCR, the TCRdb table keeps only in-frame clones and is missing some. The sample yields 75,000 to 95,000 clones, approximately 90% seen once. The sample here was unstimulated CD4+ T cells sorted from spleen or lymph node cells, taken before transplant. This receptor was identified in a human donor who was the organ donor for an intestinal transplant. This chain uses TRBV7-8 with TRBJ1-5; tentative D call: TRBD1 (5 bases). The CDR3 DNA is TGTGCCAGCAGCTTAAGCCCCGGGGGGTATTTGAATCAGCCCCAGCATTTT. Encoded protein: CASSLSPGGYLNQPQHF. Together with reference TRBV7-8 and TRBJ1-5, the CDR3 gives the full variable domain: GAGVSQSPRYKVAKRGQDVALRCDPISGHVSLFWYQQALGQGPEFLTYFQNEAQLDKSGLPSDRFFAERPEGSVSTLKIQRTQQEDSAVYLCASSLSPGGYLNQPQHFGDGTRLSIL.